This TCR beta chain was sequenced during a study of T cell responses to AZD1222 COVID-19 vaccine. Sequencing was performed with immunoSEQ multiplex PCR; in TCRdb, only in-frame clones are kept and a portion is missing. The sample includes 80,000 to 100,000 clones, roughly 91% of them seen just once. This clone has only one observation. Its antigen remains unknown. The CDR3 contains 17 residues. CDR1 and CDR2 (germline): LNHDA, SQIVND (reference sequence). J gave up 2 bases and V 4 bases, and 9 bases lay outside the gene matches. Study outcomes and limitations: Repertoire samples came only from after the peak T cell response. Spike-specific TCR breadth and depth both grew after two AZD1222 doses.

The sample consisted of peripheral blood, taken on day 0 of AZD1222 vaccination. The rearrangement uses TRBV19 and TRBJ1-5; 9 bases are shared with TRBD1. This clonotype was sampled from an adult in good health. The CDR3 region has the DNA TGTGCCAGTAGTAGTGTGCGACAGGGGGAGGGCAATCAGCCCCAGCATTTT. The encoded protein is CASSSVRQGEGNQPQHF.